These 20 T cell receptor beta chains were sequenced from one sample in a study of blood T cell repertoires in COVID-19. The method was immunoSEQ multiplex PCR; TCRdb's version includes in-frame clones alone and lacks a portion of them. The sample has around 230,000 clones; 70% to 90% are singletons. Material: peripheral blood. Receptor source: a man aged 30 to 45 who had recovered from COVID-19.

This clone was observed a few times. V is TRBV30 and J is TRBJ1-2; 9 bases are shared with TRBD1. The CDR3 totals 13 residues. V gave up 8 bases and J gave up 8 bases; unmatched junction bases: 12. From germline, CDR1 is GTSNPN and CDR2 SVGIG (reference sequence). This CDR3 reads CARTERTGAGYTF. As DNA, the CDR3 is TGTGCCCGGACAGAGCGGACAGGGGCCGGCTACACCTTC.

The V gene is TRBV6-5, the J gene TRBJ1-1, with no clear D. The CDR3 consists of 14 residues. Germline V gives CDR1 MNHEY, CDR2 SVGAGI. The ends were cut back, 7 bases at V and 3 bases at J, with 15 bases in the middle. CDR3 bases: TGTGCCAGCATCCCCCCCGGAGTTTACACTGAAGCTTTCTTT. As protein: CASIPPGVYTEAFF.

The table lists this clone with a count of one. The chain is built from TRBV19 and TRBJ2-5, with 12 bases matching TRBD2. V was clipped by 7 bases and J by 6 bases; unmatched bases: 12. Per the germline V gene, CDR1 is LNHDA and CDR2 is SQIVND (reference sequence). The length of the CDR3 is 16 residues. CDR3 sequence: CASTPSASGGAQTQYF. The CDR3 nucleotides are TGTGCCAGTACCCCATCCGCTAGCGGGGGGGCCCAGACCCAGTACTTC.

This chain uses TRBV11-2 with TRBJ1-4, with D possibly being TRBD1 (5 bases). This CDR3 is 18 amino acids long. V shed 4 bases and J shed 8 bases, with 26 bases lying between them. Looked up from germline, CDR1 is SGHAT and CDR2 is FQNNGV. The CDR3 DNA reads as TGTGCCAGCAGCTCCGCTATACCGGGACTCTCAGGACGGGAAAAACTGTTTTTT. It encodes CASSSAIPGLSGREKLFF.

The chain employs TRBV25-1 and TRBJ1-4; D unresolved. V lost 5 bases and J lost 7, with 8 bases in between. Per the germline V gene, CDR1 is MGHDK and CDR2 is SYGVNS. The CDR3 totals 12 residues. CDR3 sequence reads: CASSLPPEKLFF. The CDR3 nucleotides read TGTGCCAGCAGTCTCCCCCCTGAAAAACTGTTTTTT.

This chain connects TRBV4-1 to TRBJ2-3; TRBD2 matches 13 bases. The CDR3 has 19 amino acids. Germline V gives CDR1 MGHRA, CDR2 YSYEKL. V lost 2 bases and J lost 2; bases outside the gene matches: 10. CDR3 sequence: CASSQSGLAGFLDTDTQYF. DNA for the CDR3: TGCGCCAGCAGCCAATCGGGACTAGCGGGGTTTCTTGACACAGATACGCAGTATTTT.

The chain has TRBV2 and TRBJ2-2; 9 bases are a match to TRBD2. CDR3 length: 18 residues. Per the germline V gene, CDR1 is SNHLY and CDR2 is FYNNEI. The V segment lost 8 bases and the J segment 3 bases; nucleotides outside the gene matches: 16. The CDR3 region is CASEANHLVAGDTGELFF. For the CDR3, the DNA is TGTGCCAGCGAGGCAAACCATTTGGTAGCGGGGGACACCGGGGAGCTGTTTTTT.

The gene calls are TRBV11-3 and TRBJ2-1, with TRBD1 matching over 10 bases. CDR1 and CDR2 from the germline V gene are SGHNT and YENEEA. The CDR3 runs 16 residues. V lost 1 base to trimming and J lost 6 bases; unmatched junction nucleotides: 6. Here the CDR3 reads CASSLGEGQGGNEQFF. The CDR3 DNA reads TGTGCCAGCAGCTTAGGGGAAGGACAGGGGGGCAATGAGCAGTTCTTC.

This chain connects TRBV7-9 to TRBJ1-2; 7 bases line up with TRBD1. Germline loops: CDR1 SEHNR, CDR2 FQNEAQ (reference sequence). J lost 4 bases, V lost 3 bases, and 8 bases had no gene match. The CDR3 runs to 15 residues. The CDR3 DNA follows: TGTGCCAGCAGCTTCGGACAGGCCGCCCTCTATGGCTACACCTTC. It yields the protein CASSFGQAALYGYTF.

CDR3 bases: TGCGCCAGCAGCTTGGCCAAAAAGGGGTTCTCCTACGAGCAGTACTTC. Encoded protein: CASSLAKKGFSYEQYF. The chain combines TRBV5-1 with TRBJ2-7, with a weak D call TRBD1 (5 bases). CDR1 and CDR2 (germline): SGHRS, YFSETQ. The CDR3 runs 16 residues. V dropped 0 bases and J dropped 0 bases, with 13 bases sitting between them.

In this sample, this clone turned up once. The CDR3 loop is CASSRDSLSYNEQFF. The CDR3 region has the DNA TGTGCCAGCAGCCGGGACAGCCTCTCCTACAATGAGCAGTTCTTC. The chain has TRBV9 and TRBJ2-1; 7 bases are shared with TRBD1. Looked up from germline, CDR1 is SGDLS and CDR2 is YYNGEE. V was pared by 4 bases and J by 0 bases, with 4 bases of the junction left unmatched. This CDR3 contains 15 residues.

This clone was picked up a small number of times. V and J are TRBV19 and TRBJ1-5, with TRBD1 identical over 8 bases. This CDR3 comprises 16 residues. The V segment lost 4 bases and the J segment 0 bases; nucleotides outside the gene matches: 5. Germline values: CDR1 LNHDA, CDR2 SQIVND (reference sequence). The CDR3 bases are TGTGCCAGTAGTAAAAACAGGGGGAGTAGCAATCAGCCCCAGCATTTT. It codes for CASSKNRGSSNQPQHF.

This clone has a single count. In DNA, the CDR3 is TGCGCCAGCAGCCCCCTCCCCCGGGGGTACTATGGCTACACCTTC. It yields the protein CASSPLPRGYYGYTF. The gene calls are TRBV4-1 and TRBJ1-2, with D maybe TRBD1 (5 bases). The CDR3 consists of 15 residues. Trimming left V 4 bases short and J 3 bases short, with 15 bases between. CDR1 and CDR2 (germline): MGHRA, YSYEKL.

This sequence joins TRBV6-4 and TRBJ2-7; perhaps TRBD2 as D (6 bases). CDR1 MRHNA and CDR2 SNTAGT come from the germline V gene. The ends were cut back, 6 bases at V and 3 bases at J, with 12 bases in the middle. The CDR3 runs 13 residues. In DNA form, the CDR3 reads TGTGCCAGCAGCCATAGCGGAAACTACGAGCAGTACTTC. It specifies CASSHSGNYEQYF.

V and J are TRBV5-1 and TRBJ1-2; 11 nucleotides align to TRBD1. After removal of 5 bases from V and 5 bases from J, the junction contained 8 bases not matched to a gene. Germline V gene data show CDR1 as SGHRS and CDR2 as YFSETQ. The CDR3 runs 15 residues. CDR3 sequence reads: CASSRKDRGPYGYTF. DNA of the CDR3: TGCGCCAGCAGTCGGAAGGACAGGGGGCCGTATGGCTACACCTTC.

This sequence joins TRBV11-2 and TRBJ2-5, with 16 bases that match TRBD2. V trimming: 4 bases; J trimming: 5 bases; junction bases outside the gene matches: 7. The CDR3 is made up of 17 amino acids. Germline V gives CDR1 SGHAT, CDR2 FQNNGV. The CDR3 reads CASSSGTSGGALETQYF. The CDR3 DNA reads as TGTGCCAGCAGCTCCGGGACTAGCGGGGGGGCGCTGGAGACCCAGTACTTC.

At least ten counts were recorded for this clone. Here the CDR3 reads CASSLVVQGMGDTQYF. CDR3 DNA: TGTGCCAGCAGCTTAGTTGTGCAGGGTATGGGTGATACGCAGTATTTT. This chain joins TRBV7-9 and TRBJ2-3; D may be TRBD1 (5 bases). CDR3 size: 16 residues. The germline V and J ends were trimmed by 1 base and 6 bases, with 17 bases remaining between them. Germline V CDR1 and CDR2: SEHNR, FQNEAQ (reference sequence).

The CDR3 coding sequence is TGTGCCAGCAGCGCTCATACTAGCGGGGAGCCCTACGAGCAGTACTTC. Protein product: CASSAHTSGEPYEQYF. The V gene is TRBV4-2, the J gene TRBJ2-7; 10 bases fit TRBD2. CDR3 length equals 16 residues. Trimming cost V 5 bases and J 2 bases; bases outside gene matches: 9. Germline loops: CDR1 LGHNA, CDR2 YNFKEQ.

This chain joins TRBV6-5 and TRBJ2-1; 7 positions match TRBD2. After removal of 9 bases from V and 9 bases from J, the junction contained 14 bases not matched to a gene. CDR3 length: 14 residues. Per germline, CDR1 MNHEY and CDR2 SVGAGI. The chain's CDR3 is CASSKEAGRGEQFF. The CDR3 coding sequence is TGTGCCAGTAGCAAAGAAGCAGGGAGGGGTGAGCAGTTCTTC.

V and J are TRBV18 and TRBJ2-7; D might be TRBD1 (6 bases). CDR3 length: 14 amino acids. Looked up from germline, CDR1 is KGHSH and CDR2 is LQKENI. V dropped 5 bases and J dropped 2 bases, with 13 bases sitting between them. CDR3 amino acids: CASSARTEAYEQYF. DNA of the CDR3: TGTGCCAGCTCAGCTCGGACAGAAGCCTACGAGCAGTACTTC. The complete variable domain, with remaining parts taken from reference TRBV18 and TRBJ2-7, reads NAGVMQNPRHLVRRRGQEARLRCSPMKGHSHVYWYRQLPEEGLKFMVYLQKENIIDESGMPKERFSAEFPKEGPSILRIQQVVRGDSAAYFCASSARTEAYEQYFGPGTRLTVT.